The 14 T cell receptor beta chains in this list originate from one sample, sequenced in a study of T cell changes during pregnancy in multiple sclerosis. Only in-frame clones appear in the TCRdb table, and some are missing; sequencing was by immunoSEQ multiplex PCR. The sample comprises 35,000 to 45,000 clones, roughly 84% of which are singletons, and around 4.1% rests with the top ten. The input for sequencing was CD8+ T cells from peripheral blood mononuclear cells, taken in the first trimester of pregnancy. The source of these receptors is a female donor with multiple sclerosis, enrolled in a pregnancy study.

The chain links TRBV6-1 to TRBJ2-5, with 8 bases matching TRBD2. The trim removed 2 bases at V and 3 bases at J, leaving 5 bases unmatched. The CDR3 is made up of 15 amino acids. The germline gives CDR1 MNHNS, CDR2 SASEGT. The CDR3 nucleotides are TGTGCCAGCAGTGAACCCGGGACTAGGGAAGAGACCCAGTACTTC. Residues: CASSEPGTREETQYF.

The chain combines TRBV15 with TRBJ2-7; tentative D call: TRBD2 (6 bases). Trimming took 3 bases from V and 6 from J, leaving 15 bases between them. The CDR3 is 14 residues long. From germline, CDR1 is LNHNV and CDR2 YYDKDF (reference sequence). The CDR3 region is CATSSRGGVSEQYF. The CDR3 DNA reads as TGTGCCACCAGCAGCCGGGGCGGGGTGAGCGAGCAGTACTTC.

The chain carries TRBV19 and TRBJ1-5; D not certain. V was trimmed by 6 bases and J by 11 bases, leaving 11 bases between them. The germline V gene encodes CDR1 LNHDA and CDR2 SQIVND (reference sequence). This CDR3 is 11 amino acids long. CDR3 in DNA: TGTGCCAGTAGCCAGGATTGGGCCCAGCATTTT. Residues: CASSQDWAQHF.

The chain has TRBV7-2 and TRBJ2-3; 14 nucleotides align to TRBD2. Per the germline V gene, CDR1 is SGHTA and CDR2 is FQGNSA. The ends lost 2 bases at V and 2 bases at J; junction bases unmatched: 3. The CDR3 is made up of 17 amino acids. The CDR3 is CASSLRTSGGYTDTQYF. The CDR3 DNA sequence: TGTGCCAGCAGCTTACGGACTAGCGGGGGGTACACAGATACGCAGTATTTT.

The V gene is TRBV9, the J gene TRBJ1-2; no clear D. The CDR3 contains 16 residues. The germline V gene has CDR1 SGDLS and CDR2 YYNGEE. The germline V and J ends were trimmed by 3 bases and 5 bases, with 20 bases remaining between them. The CDR3 protein is CASSAKGSSGYYGYTF. The CDR3 DNA follows: TGTGCCAGCAGCGCCAAAGGCTCCTCGGGGTATTATGGCTACACCTTC.

V is TRBV6-6 and J is TRBJ2-2, with TRBD1 matching over 9 bases. V lost 5 bases, J lost 4 bases, and 5 bases stayed unmatched. There are 15 residues in the CDR3. Germline V CDR1 and CDR2: MNHNY, SVGAGI (reference sequence). This chain's CDR3 is CASSAQGATTGELFF. As DNA, the CDR3 is TGTGCCAGCAGTGCACAGGGGGCGACCACCGGGGAGCTGTTTTTT.

The chain links TRBV28 to TRBJ1-1; 8 nucleotides align to TRBD1. J lost 1 base, V lost 4 bases, and 5 bases had no gene match. Germline assignment: CDR1 MDHEN and CDR2 SYDVKM. This CDR3 spans 15 amino acids. The CDR3 protein is CASSSPGTGNTEAFF. The CDR3 nucleotides are TGTGCCAGCAGTTCCCCCGGGACAGGGAACACTGAAGCTTTCTTT.

V usage is TRBV27 and J usage is TRBJ1-1; D ambiguous. This CDR3 has 13 amino acids. Trimming left V 10 bases short and J 0 bases short, with 12 bases between. Germline CDR1 and CDR2: MNHEY and SMNVEV (reference sequence). CDR3 amino acids: CATRSLMNTEAFF. The CDR3 bases are TGTGCCACCCGGTCCCTCATGAACACTGAAGCTTTCTTT.

This clone occurred a few times. The V gene is TRBV7-9, the J gene TRBJ1-2, with 10 nucleotides matching TRBD1. After removal of 5 bases from V and 4 bases from J, the junction contained 7 bases not matched to a gene. CDR1 is SEHNR, CDR2 FQNEAQ, per germline (reference sequence). The length of the CDR3 is 15 residues. CDR3 residues: CASSPAGQGIYGYTF. For the CDR3, the DNA is TGTGCCAGCAGCCCAGCGGGACAGGGGATCTATGGCTACACCTTC.

The chain employs TRBV4-1 and TRBJ1-1, with TRBD1 matching 7 bases. This CDR3 has 14 amino acids. The trim removed 2 bases at V and 6 bases at J, leaving 6 bases unmatched. CDR1 and CDR2 (germline): MGHRA, YSYEKL. CDR3 loop: CASSQWLDRPEAFF. The DNA of the CDR3 is TGCGCCAGCAGCCAATGGTTGGACAGGCCTGAAGCTTTCTTT.

The chain joins TRBV11-2 to TRBJ2-7; a possible D gene is TRBD2 (5 bases). Germline CDR1 SGHAT, CDR2 FQNNGV. V was shortened by 1 base and J by 5 bases, with 9 bases between the two germline ends. The length of the CDR3 is 13 residues. The CDR3 sequence is CASSLGGINEQYF. The CDR3, as DNA: TGTGCCAGCAGCTTAGGAGGGATCAACGAGCAGTACTTC.

V gene TRBV27 combines with J gene TRBJ2-3; D not resolved. Germline CDR1 is MNHEY and CDR2 is SMNVEV (reference sequence). This CDR3 is 14 amino acids long. Trimming cost V 1 base and J 2 bases, with 7 bases left between them. DNA for the CDR3: TGTGCCAGCAGTTTATTTGCAGACACAGATACGCAGTATTTT. It yields the protein CASSLFADTDTQYF.

This clone occurred a few times. V is TRBV7-9 and J is TRBJ1-4; no definite D call. With 5 bases removed from V and 8 bases from J, the gap between germline ends came to 18 bases. This CDR3 is 15 amino acids long. Germline CDR1 and CDR2: SEHNR and FQNEAQ (reference sequence). CDR3: CASSPLDLPSEKLFF. The CDR3 DNA follows: TGTGCCAGCAGCCCCCTAGACCTGCCATCCGAAAAACTGTTTTTT.

This chain connects TRBV19 to TRBJ2-1; D gene unclear. The CDR3 covers 12 residues. Trimming took 6 bases from V and 7 from J, leaving 10 bases between them. CDR1 and CDR2 from the germline V gene are LNHDA and SQIVND (reference sequence). The CDR3 DNA reads as TGTGCCAGTAGCGAGAACTGGAATGAGCAGTTCTTC. Translating it yields CASSENWNEQFF.